This paragraph reports one TCR beta chain. What it binds is not known. Losses at the gene ends were 4 bases for V and 4 bases for J; bases not matched to a gene: 6. Per the germline V gene, CDR1 is SGHRS and CDR2 is YFSETQ. CDR3 length: 17 residues. The data are from a study of cytomegalovirus exposure and HLA in healthy donors. Whole-study findings and limits: Association of 15,000 to 20,000 TCR beta sequences with HLA alleles was found at 0.05 false discovery rate in a later analysis. Later analysis found that TCR beta chains associated with HLA were more clonally expanded than other, equally common chains. Exclusion applied to some V segments, including TRBV6-2 and TRBV6-3, as they were indistinguishable.

PCR used 60 Vbeta primers and 13 Jbeta primers. Only in-frame clones appear in the TCRdb table, and some are missing; sequencing was by immunoSEQ multiplex PCR. The table lists roughly 160,000 clones, roughly 80% of them singletons. The TCR sequence derives from a woman aged 25 to 39 in good health and CMV-seropositive. The sample taken for sequencing was PBMCs. The V gene is TRBV5-1, the J gene TRBJ2-1, with 15 bases identical to TRBD2. The CDR3 sequence is CASSTGLAGGLYNEQFF. The CDR3 nucleotides are TGCGCCAGCAGCACTGGACTAGCGGGGGGGTTGTACAATGAGCAGTTCTTC.